The sequence of this T cell receptor beta chain was determined in a study of response to subunit inactivated influenza vaccine. Whole-study results and caveats: A suggestion made by the authors is that each seasonal influenza vaccination recruits few new T cells.

Germline V CDR1 and CDR2: SGHAT, FQNNGV. CDR3 length: 15 residues. V lost 3 bases and J lost 6, with 18 bases in between. MiXCR, applied by TCRdb to the RT-PCR reads, yields one record per CDR3 protein. The sample gives some 500,000 distinct CDR3 sequences, around 25% of which show up once; less than 2.5% is in the top ten. This clonotype was picked up a small number of times. No antigen is known for it. The chain combines TRBV11-2 with TRBJ2-7, with D hard to call. This receptor was obtained from a man over 45 who received an inactivated influenza vaccine. The specimen comprised CD4+ T cells sorted from PBMCs, sampled about 5 days after vaccination. CDR3 loop: CASSFPVGTGSEQYF. In DNA form, the CDR3 reads TGTGCCAGCAGCTTCCCCGTAGGCACCGGTTCCGAGCAGTACTTC.